These T cell receptor beta chains were read from a single sample in a study of cytomegalovirus exposure and HLA in healthy donors. Clones were sequenced by immunoSEQ multiplex PCR, and TCRdb holds only the in-frame ones, with some missing. The sample has 130,000 or so clones, roughly four fifths seen once. The sequenced sample was PBMCs. Receptors originate from a man in his forties in good health and CMV-seronegative. The CDR3 runs from the conserved cysteine through the conserved F or W. The D gene is left open where the match is weak. The size entry is marked missing in some rows and otherwise reads once, few, many or a size class.

V gene: TRBV9; D gene: .; CDR3 length: 13; J gene: TRBJ1-1; clone size: .; CDR3 protein: CASSGTPNTEAFF; CDR3 DNA: TGTGCCAGCAGCGGGACTCCGAACACTGAAGCTTTCTTT
V gene: TRBV10-3; D gene: .; CDR3 length: 15; J gene: TRBJ2-7; clone size: .; CDR3 protein: CAISERQGGTYEQYF; CDR3 DNA: TGTGCCATCAGTGAGAGGCAGGGGGGAACCTACGAGCAGTACTTC
V gene: TRBV5-4; D gene: .; CDR3 length: 14; J gene: TRBJ2-5; clone size: .; CDR3 protein: CASSLGQNQETQYF; CDR3 DNA: TGTGCCAGCAGCCTCGGACAGAATCAAGAGACCCAGTACTTC
V gene: TRBV30; D gene: TRBD1; CDR3 length: 16; J gene: TRBJ2-6; clone size: .; CDR3 protein: CAWSYRGRSGANVLTF; CDR3 DNA: TGTGCCTGGTCATACAGGGGACGGTCTGGGGCCAACGTCCTGACTTTC
V gene: TRBV5-1; D gene: .; CDR3 length: 13; J gene: TRBJ1-1; clone size: .; CDR3 protein: CASKNDGGTEAFF; CDR3 DNA: TGCGCCAGCAAAAATGACGGAGGAACTGAAGCTTTCTTT
V gene: TRBV4-3; D gene: .; CDR3 length: 17; J gene: TRBJ2-6; clone size: few; CDR3 protein: CASSQDPAGTGANGLTF; CDR3 DNA: TGCGCCAGCAGCCAAGATCCCGCAGGGACTGGGGCCAACGGCCTGACTTTC
V gene: TRBV6-4; D gene: .; CDR3 length: 14; J gene: TRBJ2-2; clone size: .; CDR3 protein: CASSGTTNTGELFF; CDR3 DNA: TGTGCCAGCAGTGGGACAACGAACACCGGGGAGCTGTTTTTT
V gene: TRBV19; D gene: TRBD2; CDR3 length: 16; J gene: TRBJ2-3; clone size: .; CDR3 protein: CASRSLTSGYTDTQYF; CDR3 DNA: TGTGCCAGTAGATCCCTCACTAGCGGGTACACAGATACGCAGTATTTT
V gene: TRBV7-2; D gene: TRBD2; CDR3 length: 15; J gene: TRBJ2-1; clone size: .; CDR3 protein: CASSLLAGVYNEQFF; CDR3 DNA: TGTGCCAGCAGCTTACTAGCGGGGGTCTACAATGAGCAGTTCTTC
V gene: TRBV4-3; D gene: .; CDR3 length: 14; J gene: TRBJ1-2; clone size: once; CDR3 protein: CASSQGTGNYGYTF; CDR3 DNA: TGCGCCAGCAGCCAAGGTACAGGGAACTATGGCTACACCTTC
V gene: TRBV5-1; D gene: .; CDR3 length: 15; J gene: TRBJ2-7; clone size: .; CDR3 protein: CASSLRGESSYEQYF; CDR3 DNA: TGCGCCAGCAGCTTGCGCGGGGAAAGCTCCTACGAGCAGTACTTC
V gene: TRBV10-3; D gene: .; CDR3 length: 16; J gene: TRBJ2-1; clone size: .; CDR3 protein: CAISYASEHSYNEQFF; CDR3 DNA: TGTGCCATCAGTTACGCTAGCGAACACTCATACAATGAGCAGTTCTTC
V gene: TRBV11-2; D gene: TRBD1; CDR3 length: 17; J gene: TRBJ2-1; clone size: .; CDR3 protein: CASSLERTGMYIDEQFF; CDR3 DNA: TGTGCCAGCAGCTTAGAAAGGACAGGGATGTATATTGATGAGCAGTTCTTC
V gene: TRBV5-1; D gene: .; CDR3 length: 12; J gene: TRBJ2-4; clone size: .; CDR3 protein: CASSSGRDIQYF; CDR3 DNA: TGCGCCAGCAGCTCCGGCAGGGACATTCAGTACTTC
V gene: TRBV5-1; D gene: .; CDR3 length: 14; J gene: TRBJ1-1; clone size: .; CDR3 protein: CASVQGVGSTEAFF; CDR3 DNA: TGCGCCAGCGTACAAGGGGTGGGAAGCACTGAAGCTTTCTTT
V gene: TRBV5-4; D gene: .; CDR3 length: 15; J gene: TRBJ2-1; clone size: .; CDR3 protein: CASSFGGSSYNEQFF; CDR3 DNA: TGTGCCAGCAGCTTCGGGGGAAGCTCCTACAATGAGCAGTTCTTC
V gene: TRBV7-2; D gene: .; CDR3 length: 13; J gene: TRBJ2-7; clone size: .; CDR3 protein: CASSLSFSAPGLF; CDR3 DNA: TGTGCCAGCAGCTTAAGTTTCTCGGCCCCAGGCCTCTTC
V gene: TRBV4-1; D gene: .; CDR3 length: 15; J gene: TRBJ1-1; clone size: .; CDR3 protein: CASSQDYGMNTEAFF; CDR3 DNA: TGCGCCAGCAGCCAAGATTACGGTATGAACACTGAAGCTTTCTTT
V gene: TRBV4-1; D gene: .; CDR3 length: 15; J gene: TRBJ2-2; clone size: .; CDR3 protein: CASSLAIANTGELFF; CDR3 DNA: TGCGCCAGCAGCCTAGCGATCGCGAACACCGGGGAGCTGTTTTTT
V gene: TRBV6-5; D gene: .; CDR3 length: 16; J gene: TRBJ2-5; clone size: .; CDR3 protein: CASSYSRLGGRETQYF; CDR3 DNA: TGTGCCAGCAGTTACTCGAGGTTGGGGGGGCGGGAGACCCAGTACTTC
V gene: TRBV30; D gene: TRBD2; CDR3 length: 16; J gene: TRBJ2-1; clone size: once; CDR3 protein: CAWRASGTSPFNEQFF; CDR3 DNA: TGTGCCTGGAGAGCGTCTGGGACTAGCCCTTTCAATGAGCAGTTCTTC
V gene: TRBV9; D gene: .; CDR3 length: 15; J gene: TRBJ2-6; clone size: .; CDR3 protein: CASSQGSLGANGLTF; CDR3 DNA: TGTGCCAGCAGCCAGGGGTCCCTTGGGGCCAACGGCCTGACTTTC
V gene: TRBV6-5; D gene: TRBD1; CDR3 length: 14; J gene: TRBJ2-7; clone size: few; CDR3 protein: CASSPRDRTYEQYF; CDR3 DNA: TGTGCCAGCAGTCCCCGGGACAGAACCTACGAGCAGTACTTC
V gene: TRBV6-5; D gene: TRBD2; CDR3 length: 13; J gene: TRBJ2-4; clone size: .; CDR3 protein: CASSLGEGNSQYF; CDR3 DNA: TGTGCCAGCTCTCTAGGGGAGGGAAACAGTCAGTACTTC
V gene: TRBV4-3; D gene: .; CDR3 length: 12; J gene: TRBJ1-2; clone size: few; CDR3 protein: CASSPGVGGYTF; CDR3 DNA: TGCGCCAGCAGCCCAGGGGTTGGAGGCTACACCTTC
V gene: TRBV9; D gene: TRBD1; CDR3 length: 12; J gene: TRBJ1-2; clone size: .; CDR3 protein: CASWDRAKGYTF; CDR3 DNA: TGTGCCAGCTGGGACAGGGCAAAAGGCTACACCTTC
V gene: TRBV9; D gene: .; CDR3 length: 15; J gene: TRBJ1-2; clone size: .; CDR3 protein: CASSVATGRAYGYTF; CDR3 DNA: TGTGCCAGCAGCGTAGCTACGGGCAGGGCCTATGGCTACACCTTC
V gene: TRBV27; D gene: .; CDR3 length: 16; J gene: TRBJ2-1; clone size: .; CDR3 protein: CASSLSFQTDRREQFF; CDR3 DNA: TGTGCCAGCAGTTTATCATTCCAGACAGACCGACGGGAGCAGTTCTTC
V gene: TRBV10-3; D gene: .; CDR3 length: 13; J gene: TRBJ1-1; clone size: .; CDR3 protein: CAISEGRNNEAFF; CDR3 DNA: TGTGCCATCAGTGAGGGGCGCAATAATGAAGCTTTCTTT